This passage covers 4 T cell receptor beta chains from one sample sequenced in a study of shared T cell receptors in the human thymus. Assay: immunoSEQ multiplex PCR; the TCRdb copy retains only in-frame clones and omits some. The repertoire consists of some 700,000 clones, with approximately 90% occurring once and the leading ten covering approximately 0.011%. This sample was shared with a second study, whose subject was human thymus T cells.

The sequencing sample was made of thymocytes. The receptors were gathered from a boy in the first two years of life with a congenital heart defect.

CDR3 in amino acids: CASSHPEGGELFF. In DNA, the CDR3 is TGTGCCAGCAGCCATCCCGAGGGGGGGGAACTGTTTTTT. This chain joins TRBV14 and TRBJ1-4, with D maybe TRBD1 (6 bases). V was trimmed by 3 bases and J by 12 bases, leaving 14 bases between them. CDR3 length: 13 residues. CDR1 is SGHDN, CDR2 FVKESK, per germline.

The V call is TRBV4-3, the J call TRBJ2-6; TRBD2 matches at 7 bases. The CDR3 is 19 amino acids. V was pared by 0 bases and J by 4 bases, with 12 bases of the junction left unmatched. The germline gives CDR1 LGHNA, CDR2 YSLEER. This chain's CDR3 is CASSQDEGQGGTGANVLTF. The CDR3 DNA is TGCGCCAGCAGCCAAGATGAGGGGCAGGGAGGGACGGGGGCCAACGTCCTGACTTTC.

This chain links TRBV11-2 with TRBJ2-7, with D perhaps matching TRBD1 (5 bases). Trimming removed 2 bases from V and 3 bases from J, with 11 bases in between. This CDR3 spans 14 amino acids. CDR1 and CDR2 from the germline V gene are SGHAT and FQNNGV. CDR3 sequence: CASSLLTDSYEQYF. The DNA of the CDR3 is TGTGCCAGCAGCTTACTAACAGACAGCTACGAGCAGTACTTC.

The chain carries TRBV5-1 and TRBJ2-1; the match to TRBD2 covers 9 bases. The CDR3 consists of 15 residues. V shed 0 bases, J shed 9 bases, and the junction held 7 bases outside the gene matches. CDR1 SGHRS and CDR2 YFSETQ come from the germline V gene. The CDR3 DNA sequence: TGCGCCAGCAGCTTGGTGGTAGCGGGAGCGGGTGAGCAGTTCTTC. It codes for CASSLVVAGAGEQFF.